The 15 T cell receptor beta chains in this list originate from one sample, sequenced in a study of identical twins. TCRdb reanalysed the 5' RACE reads using MiXCR and keeps one entry per CDR3 protein. The data show 200,000 to 300,000 distinct CDR3 sequences, 6% to 8% seen once. This sample was shared with a second study, whose subject was yellow fever vaccine responses in identical twins.

The sample consisted of CD8+ T cells sorted from blood. The source of these receptors is a woman aged 18 to 35 in good health.

This clonotype occurred once. The gene calls are TRBV27 and TRBJ2-7; D uncertain. The germline gives CDR1 MNHEY, CDR2 SMNVEV (reference sequence). The CDR3 is made up of 11 amino acids. The CDR3 protein is CAAGAHYEQYF. The CDR3 DNA reads TGTGCTGCCGGAGCCCACTACGAGCAGTACTTC.

This clonotype was seen many times. This sequence joins TRBV28 and TRBJ1-3; 7 bases align to TRBD1. The CDR3 contains 14 residues. V was clipped by 5 bases and J by 2 bases; unmatched bases: 3. Germline V gene sequence: CDR1 MDHEN, CDR2 SYDVKM. CDR3 protein: CASSLGQPGNTIYF. CDR3 DNA sequence: TGTGCCAGCAGTCTGGGACAGCCTGGAAACACCATATATTTT.

This clonotype was recorded at least ten times. The rearrangement links TRBV28 to TRBJ2-1; TRBD2 matches at 13 bases. Trimming took 5 bases from V and 4 from J; bases not matched to a gene: 8. Germline CDR1 reads MDHEN; CDR2 reads SYDVKM. CDR3 size: 17 residues. This chain's CDR3 is CASSPRTSGSLYNEQFF. In DNA, the CDR3 is TGTGCCAGCAGTCCACGGACTAGCGGGAGCCTTTACAATGAGCAGTTCTTC.

This clonotype was seen repeatedly, ten times or more. The genes are TRBV29-1 and TRBJ2-2; D is perhaps TRBD1 (5 bases). The CDR3 sequence is 12 residues long. V was trimmed by 7 bases and J by 0 bases, leaving 6 bases between them. CDR1 is SQVTM and CDR2 is ANQGSEA in the germline V gene. The CDR3 loop is CSARANTGELFF. The CDR3 DNA is TGCAGCGCCAGGGCGAACACCGGGGAGCTGTTTTTT.

This clonotype was counted ten times or more. V and J are TRBV18 and TRBJ2-2; D unresolved. The V and J ends lost 3 bases and 5 bases respectively, with 16 bases between them. The germline V gene has CDR1 KGHSH and CDR2 LQKENI. This CDR3 has 16 amino acids. CDR3 DNA sequence: TGTGCCAGCTCACCGTTCGGCCAGGACCGGACCGGGGAGCTGTTTTTT. Its translation: CASSPFGQDRTGELFF. The variable domain in full, with the rest retrieved from reference TRBV18 and TRBJ2-2, is NAGVMQNPRHLVRRRGQEARLRCSPMKGHSHVYWYRQLPEEGLKFMVYLQKENIIDESGMPKERFSAEFPKEGPSILRIQQVVRGDSAAYFCASSPFGQDRTGELFFGEGSRLTVL.

This clonotype was observed a handful of times. The rearrangement links TRBV27 to TRBJ2-7; D may match TRBD1 or TRBD2 (7 bases each). The germline V gene encodes CDR1 MNHEY and CDR2 SMNVEV (reference sequence). V was pared by 6 bases and J by 3 bases, with 15 bases between. The CDR3 consists of 14 residues. The CDR3 nucleotides read TGTGCCAGCAGGGGAGGGACAGCGATCTACGAGCAGTACTTC. Its protein product is CASRGGTAIYEQYF.

The rearrangement links TRBV3-1 to TRBJ2-7; 10 bases match TRBD1. Germline CDR1 LGHDT, CDR2 YNNKEL (reference sequence). The J segment lost 6 bases and the V segment lost 3 bases, leaving 8 bases of the junction unmatched. This CDR3 spans 15 amino acids. The CDR3 DNA is TGTGCCAGCAGCCAGGACAGGGGGTATAGCCGCGAGCAGTACTTC. It specifies CASSQDRGYSREQYF.

The V call is TRBV20-1, the J call TRBJ2-1; 7 bases map to TRBD1. With V trimmed by 6 bases and J by 1 base, 6 bases remained unmatched. The CDR3 runs to 14 residues. Germline CDR1 DFQATT, CDR2 SNEGSKA (reference sequence). CDR3 bases: TGCAGTGCCACAGGGGAGAGATCCTACAATGAGCAGTTCTTC. Protein sequence: CSATGERSYNEQFF.

This clonotype was recorded at least ten times. The V gene is TRBV29-1, the J gene TRBJ2-2; D is unclear. With 2 bases removed from V and 6 bases from J, the gap between germline ends came to 7 bases. The germline V gene has CDR1 SQVTM and CDR2 ANQGSEA. The CDR3 consists of 12 residues. The DNA of the CDR3 is TGCAGCGTTGAACTCACAGCCGGGGAGCTGTTTTTT. Amino acid sequence: CSVELTAGELFF.

Notes on this clonotype: With a much larger clone just one base away, this may be a read error. The chain combines TRBV12-3 or TRBV12-4 with TRBJ2-3; no clear D gene. The CDR3 runs to 12 residues. With 10 bases removed from V and 1 base from J, the gap between germline ends came to 9 bases. CDR3 sequence reads: CAILDRTDTQYF. CDR3 DNA sequence: TGTGCCATCCTAGACCGCACAGATACGCAGTATTTT.

This clonotype was found a few times. J is TRBJ1-1 and V is TRBV6-1; D remains ambiguous. V lost 2 bases to trimming and J lost 2 bases, with 9 bases between them. This CDR3 is built from 14 residues. Germline CDR1 reads MNHNS; CDR2 reads SASEGT. DNA of the CDR3: TGTGCCAGCAGTGAACGCGGTCGTAACACTGAAGCTTTCTTT. Translated: CASSERGRNTEAFF.

A word on this clonotype: Just one base apart from a much larger clone, this may be a read error. The chain joins TRBV12-3 or TRBV12-4 to TRBJ2-1; 8 bases agree with TRBD2. The CDR3 is made up of 16 amino acids. CDR3: CASSPPWASGYNEHFF. CDR3 nucleotides: TGTGCCAGCAGCCCCCCGTGGGCTAGCGGGTACAATGAGCATTTCTTC.

This clonotype occurred a few times. The rearrangement joins TRBV11-2 to TRBJ2-1; 13 bases are a match to TRBD2. The CDR3 length is 16 residues. Germline V lookup: CDR1 SGHAT, CDR2 FQNNGV. V dropped 5 bases and J dropped 7; count of bases not matched to a gene: 8. The CDR3 DNA sequence: TGTGCCAGCAGCGGAAGGACTAGCGGGAGTGATAATGAGCAGTTCTTC. Translated, it gives CASSGRTSGSDNEQFF. Drawing the rest from reference TRBV11-2 and TRBJ2-1, the complete variable domain is EAGVAQSPRYKIIEKRQSVAFWCNPISGHATLYWYQQILGQGPKLLIQFQNNGVVDDSQLPKDRFSAERLKGVDSTLKIQPAKLEDSAVYLCASSGRTSGSDNEQFFGPGTRLTVL.

The chain carries TRBV3-1 and TRBJ2-7; perhaps TRBD2 as D (5 bases). The CDR3 is made up of 13 amino acids. The ends were cut back, 4 bases at V and 7 bases at J, with 14 bases in the middle. The germline gives CDR1 LGHDT, CDR2 YNNKEL (reference sequence). The CDR3 DNA follows: TGTGCCAGCAGCCCCGGCGGGTTTAGGGAGCAGTACGTC. Its translation: CASSPGGFREQYV.

A few counts support this clonotype. CDR3 in amino acids: CASSQVEGSLGEKLFF. CDR3 in DNA: TGCGCCAGCAGCCAAGTTGAAGGCTCCCTCGGCGAAAAACTGTTTTTT. The V and J genes are TRBV4-1 and TRBJ1-4; D gene ambiguous. CDR3 length: 16 residues. V lost 1 base, J lost 8 bases, and 17 bases lay in between. Germline-derived CDR1 and CDR2 are MGHRA and YSYEKL.